This is a list of T cell receptor beta chains from one sample in a study of blood T cell repertoires in COVID-19. Generated by immunoSEQ multiplex PCR, the TCRdb table keeps only in-frame clones and is missing some. Among approximately 350,000 clones listed, 89% were seen once. Sequenced material: peripheral blood. These receptors originate from a man in his forties or fifties with acute or convalescent COVID-19. Each CDR3 is given with its conserved first and last residue. D genes are given only for firm matches. Part of the rows lack a size; the others show once, few, many or a class for expanded clones.

size	V	J	D	DNA	CDR3
.	TRBV5-1	TRBJ2-7	TRBD1	TGCGCCAGCAGCTTGTCTCCCGGGACAGGGGGCTACGAGCAGTACTTC	CASSLSPGTGGYEQYF
.	TRBV9	TRBJ2-2	TRBD2	TGTGCCAGCAGCGTAGCCGGGCTAGCGGGAGCCGGGGAGCTGTTTTTT	CASSVAGLAGAGELFF
.	TRBV6-5	TRBJ1-5	.	TGTGCCAGCATGGTTCCGGGTCTTGGTCAGCCCCAGCATTTT	CASMVPGLGQPQHF
.	TRBV29-1	TRBJ1-6	TRBD1	TGCAGCGTTGGTACAGGGGGATCACCCCTCCACTTT	CSVGTGGSPLHF
.	TRBV11-2	TRBJ1-1	.	TGTGCCAGCAGCTTAGATTTTGGGGGCTTTACTGAAGCTTTCTTT	CASSLDFGGFTEAFF
.	TRBV6-5	TRBJ2-7	.	TGTGCCAGCAGTTACGTGAGCGAGCCACGCGAGCAGTACTTC	CASSYVSEPREQYF
.	TRBV5-6	TRBJ1-1	.	TGTGCCAGCAGCTTGGGGTTTGGGGGGATCACTGAAGCTTTCTTT	CASSLGFGGITEAFF
.	TRBV9	TRBJ2-3	TRBD2	TGTGCCAGCAGCGTAAGCGGGGGCCCAGATACGCAGTATTTT	CASSVSGGPDTQYF
.	TRBV6-6	TRBJ1-6	TRBD1	TGTGCCAGCAGCCAGCCCGGACAGGAGAAGAATTCACCCCTCCACTTT	CASSQPGQEKNSPLHF
.	TRBV10-3	TRBJ1-2	.	TGTGCCATCATGATAGAGGGGGTCTCCTATGGCTACACCTTC	CAIMIEGVSYGYTF
few	TRBV10-3	TRBJ2-7	TRBD1	TGTGCCATCAGTGAGCAGTGGCAGGGGGACGAGCAGTACTTC	CAISEQWQGDEQYF
.	TRBV15	TRBJ2-7	.	TGTGCCACCAGCAGAGGATCGAGTTTTCTGTACGAGCAGTACTTC	CATSRGSSFLYEQYF
.	TRBV25-1	TRBJ1-2	.	TGTGCCAGCAGCCCTCAGTCGACTGGGAACTATGGCTACACCTTC	CASSPQSTGNYGYTF
.	TRBV27	TRBJ2-1	.	TGTGCCAGCTTCACGAGACACGAGCAGTTCTTC	CASFTRHEQFF
.	TRBV5-5	TRBJ2-7	.	TGTGCCAGCAGCTTGGTTAGGGGGAACTACGAGCAGTACTTC	CASSLVRGNYEQYF
.	TRBV7-9	TRBJ1-5	.	TGTGCCAGCAGCTTAGAGGGGTCGGGCAATCAGCCCCAGCATTTT	CASSLEGSGNQPQHF
.	TRBV7-9	TRBJ2-1	TRBD2	TGTGCCAGCAGCTCTTCGGTCGGACTAGCGGACTACAATGAGCAGTTCTTC	CASSSSVGLADYNEQFF
once	TRBV13	TRBJ1-5	TRBD1	TGTGCCAGCAGCTTGGGACAGGTACAGCCCCAGCATTTT	CASSLGQVQPQHF
.	TRBV7-8	TRBJ2-1	TRBD2	TGTGCCAGCAGCTTACACCTCACAAGCGGGGGGCGTTACAATGAGCAGTTCTTC	CASSLHLTSGGRYNEQFF
.	TRBV30	TRBJ2-1	.	TGTGCCTGGAGTAGAAACAGGGAGGGTGAGCAGTTCTTC	CAWSRNREGEQFF
.	TRBV27	TRBJ2-1	.	TGTGCCAGCAGTTTATCGACAATTTACAATGAGCAGTTCTTC	CASSLSTIYNEQFF
.	TRBV6-5	TRBJ2-2	TRBD1	TGTGCCAGCAGTTACTCGACAGGGGAGGCCGGGGAGCTGTTTTTT	CASSYSTGEAGELFF
.	TRBV7-2	TRBJ1-3	TRBD1	TGTGCCAGCAGCCTCGGACAGGGGTCTGGAAACACCATATATTTT	CASSLGQGSGNTIYF
.	TRBV27	TRBJ1-2	.	TGTGCCAGCAGTTTAACCTCACTCTATGGCTACACCTTC	CASSLTSLYGYTF
.	TRBV7-9	TRBJ2-5	.	TGTGCCAGCAGCTTCGGACAGAACCTTCGGGAGACCCAGTACTTC	CASSFGQNLRETQYF
.	TRBV2	TRBJ1-1	.	TGTGCCAGCAGAGTCTATCTCACTGAAGCTTTCTTT	CASRVYLTEAFF
once	TRBV15	TRBJ1-5	TRBD1	TGTGCCACCAGCAGTGCGAGACAGGGCAATCCCCAGCATTTT	CATSSARQGNPQHF
.	TRBV7-9	TRBJ2-1	.	TGTGCCAGCAGCCTTGCCGGGATCAATGAGCAGTTCTTC	CASSLAGINEQFF
.	TRBV11-2	TRBJ2-1	.	TGTGCCAGCAGCTTAGGTCGCAATGAGCAGTTCTTC	CASSLGRNEQFF
.	TRBV7-9	TRBJ1-1	.	TGTGCCAGCACCATTCCGGGTTTGAACACTGAAGCTTTCTTT	CASTIPGLNTEAFF
.	TRBV6-1	TRBJ1-6	.	TGTGCCAGCAGTGAAGGGGTTTGGAGTTCACCCCTCCACTTT	CASSEGVWSSPLHF
.	TRBV3-1/TRBV3-2	TRBJ1-4	.	TGTGCCAGCAGCCAAAACAGGGTCGGTGGTGAAAAACTGTTTTTT	CASSQNRVGGEKLFF
.	TRBV27	TRBJ2-5	.	TGTGCCAGCAGCGGACAGGGGGCCCTAGGACTAGCGGGAGAGACCCAGTACTTC	CASSGQGALGLAGETQYF
.	TRBV3-1/TRBV3-2	TRBJ2-3	.	TGTGCCAGCAGCCAAGGGATTGGGGGGGCGAATACAGATACGCAGTATTTT	CASSQGIGGANTDTQYF
.	TRBV28	TRBJ1-5	.	TGTGCCAGCAGTCGAGCGTCGGAGCCCAATCAGCCCCAGCATTTT	CASSRASEPNQPQHF
.	TRBV5-1	TRBJ2-3	TRBD1	TGCGCCAGCAGCTTGGCAGGGGGCGAAGATACGCAGTATTTT	CASSLAGGEDTQYF
once	TRBV27	TRBJ2-3	.	TGTGCCAGCAGTCCACGGATTAGCCCAGGGGATACGCAGTATTTT	CASSPRISPGDTQYF